The clone carrying this TCR beta chain appeared a few times. What it recognizes is unknown. This sample is drawn from a study of identical twins. One entry per CDR3 protein, called by TCRdb with MiXCR from the 5' RACE reads. The sample yields some 790,000 distinct CDR3 sequences, 15% to 20% seen once. Whole-study findings and limits: Out-of-frame alpha sequences shared by twins showed excess low generation probability. In beta out-of-frame sequences, the excess sharing between twins was weaker. Clonotypes of the beta chain that were abundant in cord blood carried fewer insertions (memory repertoires showed none).

V lost 6 bases, J lost 0 bases, and 12 bases stayed unmatched. In germline, CDR1 is SQVTM, CDR2 ANQGSEA. This CDR3 has 18 amino acids. This same sample was also taken into another study, of T cells expressing NK-cell markers.

This sequence was found in a woman aged 18-35 years in good health. The V call is TRBV29-1, the J call TRBJ2-1; 12 nucleotides match TRBD2. Input material: PBMCs. The CDR3 protein is CSVAGLAGRGSSYNEQFF. The CDR3 bases are TGCAGCGTCGCGGGACTAGCGGGTAGGGGGAGCTCCTACAATGAGCAGTTCTTC.